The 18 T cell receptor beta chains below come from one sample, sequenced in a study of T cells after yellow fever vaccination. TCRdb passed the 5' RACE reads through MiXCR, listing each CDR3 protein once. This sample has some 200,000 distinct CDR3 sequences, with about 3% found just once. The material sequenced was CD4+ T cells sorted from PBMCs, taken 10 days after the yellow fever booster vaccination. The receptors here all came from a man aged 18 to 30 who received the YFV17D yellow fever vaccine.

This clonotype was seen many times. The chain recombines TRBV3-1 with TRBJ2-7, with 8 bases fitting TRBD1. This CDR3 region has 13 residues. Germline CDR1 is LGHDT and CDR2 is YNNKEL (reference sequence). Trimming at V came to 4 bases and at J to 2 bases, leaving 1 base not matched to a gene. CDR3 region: CASSRQGPYEQYF. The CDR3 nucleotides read TGTGCCAGCAGCCGACAGGGGCCCTACGAGCAGTACTTC.

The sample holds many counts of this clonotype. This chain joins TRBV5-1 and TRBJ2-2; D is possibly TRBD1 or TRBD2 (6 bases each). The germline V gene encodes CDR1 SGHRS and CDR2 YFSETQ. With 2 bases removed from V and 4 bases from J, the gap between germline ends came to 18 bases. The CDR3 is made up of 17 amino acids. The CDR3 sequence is CASSFGGTPQGTGELFF. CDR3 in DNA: TGCGCCAGCAGCTTTGGCGGGACCCCACAGGGCACCGGGGAGCTGTTTTTT.

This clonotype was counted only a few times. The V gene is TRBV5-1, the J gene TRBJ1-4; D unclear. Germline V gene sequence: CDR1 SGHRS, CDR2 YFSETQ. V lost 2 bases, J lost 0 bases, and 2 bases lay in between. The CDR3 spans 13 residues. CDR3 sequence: CASSFSTNEKLFF. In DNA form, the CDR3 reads TGCGCCAGCAGCTTCTCAACTAATGAAAAACTGTTTTTT.

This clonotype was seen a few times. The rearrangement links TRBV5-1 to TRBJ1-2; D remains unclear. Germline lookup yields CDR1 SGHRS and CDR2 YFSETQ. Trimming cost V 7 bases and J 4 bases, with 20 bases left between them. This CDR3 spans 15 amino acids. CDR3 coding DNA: TGCGCCAGCTCTTATGTGGGCAGAGACTCCTATGGCTACACCTTC. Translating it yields CASSYVGRDSYGYTF.

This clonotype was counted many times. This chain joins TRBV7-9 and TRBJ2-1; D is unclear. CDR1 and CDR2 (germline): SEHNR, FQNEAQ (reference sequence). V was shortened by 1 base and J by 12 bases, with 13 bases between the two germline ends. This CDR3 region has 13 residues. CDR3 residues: CASSLDPATAQFF. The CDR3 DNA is TGTGCCAGCAGCTTAGATCCCGCCACGGCGCAGTTCTTC.

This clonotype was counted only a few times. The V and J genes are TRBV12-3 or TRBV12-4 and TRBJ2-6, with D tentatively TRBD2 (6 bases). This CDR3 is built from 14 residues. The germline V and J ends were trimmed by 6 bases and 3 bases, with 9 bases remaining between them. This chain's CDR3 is CASSQGGGANVLTF. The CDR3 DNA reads TGTGCCAGCAGCCAGGGAGGTGGGGCCAACGTCCTGACTTTC.

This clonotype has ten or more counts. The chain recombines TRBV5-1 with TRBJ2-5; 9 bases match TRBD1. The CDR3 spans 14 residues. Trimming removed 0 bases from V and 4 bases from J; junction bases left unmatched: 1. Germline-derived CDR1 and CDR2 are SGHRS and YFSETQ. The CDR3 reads CASSLEGQGETQYF. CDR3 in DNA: TGCGCCAGCAGCTTGGAGGGACAGGGAGAGACCCAGTACTTC.

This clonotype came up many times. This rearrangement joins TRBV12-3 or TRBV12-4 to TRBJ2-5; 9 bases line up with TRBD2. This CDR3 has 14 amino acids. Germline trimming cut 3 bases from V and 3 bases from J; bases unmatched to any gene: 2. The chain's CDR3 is CASSFRGGEETQYF. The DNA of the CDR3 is TGTGCCAGCAGTTTCCGCGGGGGGGAAGAGACCCAGTACTTC.

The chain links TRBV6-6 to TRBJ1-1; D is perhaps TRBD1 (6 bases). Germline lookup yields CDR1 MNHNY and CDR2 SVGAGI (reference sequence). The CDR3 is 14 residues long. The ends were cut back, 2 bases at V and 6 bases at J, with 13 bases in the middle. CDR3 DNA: TGTGCCAGCAGTTACGGAGGGGGAAAGGCTGAAGCTTTCTTT. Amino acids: CASSYGGGKAEAFF.

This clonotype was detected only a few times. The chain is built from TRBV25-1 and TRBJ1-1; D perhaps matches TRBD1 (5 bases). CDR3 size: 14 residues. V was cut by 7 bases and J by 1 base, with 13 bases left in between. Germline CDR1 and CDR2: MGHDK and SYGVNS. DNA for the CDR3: TGTGCCAGCACCCCACGGGGGACGAACACTGAAGCTTTCTTT. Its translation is CASTPRGTNTEAFF. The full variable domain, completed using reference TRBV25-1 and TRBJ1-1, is EADIYQTPRYLVIGTGKKITLECSQTMGHDKMYWYQQDPGMELHLIHYSYGVNSTEKGDLSSESTVSRIRTEHFPLTLESARPSHTSQYLCASTPRGTNTEAFFGQGTRLTVV.

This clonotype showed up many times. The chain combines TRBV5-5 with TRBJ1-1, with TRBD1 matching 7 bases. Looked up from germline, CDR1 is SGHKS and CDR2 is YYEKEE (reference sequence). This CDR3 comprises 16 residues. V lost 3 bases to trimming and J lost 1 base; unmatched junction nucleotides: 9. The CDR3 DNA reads TGTGCCAGCAGCTCTAGAGGGGGCGCGGGGAACACTGAAGCTTTCTTT. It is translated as CASSSRGGAGNTEAFF.

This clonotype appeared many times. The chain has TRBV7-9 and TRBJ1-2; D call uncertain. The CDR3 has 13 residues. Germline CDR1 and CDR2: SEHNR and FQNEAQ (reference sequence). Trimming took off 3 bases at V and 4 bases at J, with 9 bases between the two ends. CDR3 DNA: TGTGCCAGCAGCTTCGGGAACAGCTATGGCTACACCTTC. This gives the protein CASSFGNSYGYTF.

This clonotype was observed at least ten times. CDR3 in amino acids: CASTSSSTDTQYF. The CDR3 DNA reads as TGTGCCAGCACGTCAAGTAGCACAGATACGCAGTATTTT. The J gene is TRBJ2-3, the V gene TRBV6-5; D is unclear. Germline values: CDR1 MNHEY, CDR2 SVGAGI. The CDR3 has 13 amino acids. Trimming removed 7 bases from V and 0 bases from J, with 8 bases in between.

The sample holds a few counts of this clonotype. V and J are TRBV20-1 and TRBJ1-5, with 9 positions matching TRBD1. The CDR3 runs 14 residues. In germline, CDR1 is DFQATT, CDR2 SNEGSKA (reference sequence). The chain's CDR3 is CSARWDRDIQPQHF. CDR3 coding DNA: TGCAGCGCCAGGTGGGACAGGGATATCCAGCCCCAGCATTTT.

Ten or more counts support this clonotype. The CDR3 spells CSATDRVPDTQYF. The CDR3 region has the DNA TGCAGTGCTACAGACAGGGTCCCAGATACGCAGTATTTT. The V and J genes are TRBV20-1 and TRBJ2-3, with 7 bases that match TRBD1. The CDR3 runs 13 residues. CDR1 DFQATT and CDR2 SNEGSKA come from the germline V gene (reference sequence). V gave up 4 bases and J gave up 4 bases; unmatched junction bases: 5.

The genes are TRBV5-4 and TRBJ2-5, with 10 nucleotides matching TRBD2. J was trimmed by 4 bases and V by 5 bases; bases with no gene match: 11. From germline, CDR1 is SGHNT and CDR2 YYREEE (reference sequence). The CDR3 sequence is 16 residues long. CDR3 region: CASRKASGGILETQYF. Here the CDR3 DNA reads TGTGCCAGCAGGAAGGCTAGCGGGGGTATATTAGAGACCCAGTACTTC.

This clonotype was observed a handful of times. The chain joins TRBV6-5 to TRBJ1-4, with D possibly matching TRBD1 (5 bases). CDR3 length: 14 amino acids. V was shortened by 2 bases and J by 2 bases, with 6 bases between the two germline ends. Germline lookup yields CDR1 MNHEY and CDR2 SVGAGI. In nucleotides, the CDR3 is TGTGCCAGCAGTTACGGGGGGACTAATGAAAAACTGTTTTTT. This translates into CASSYGGTNEKLFF.

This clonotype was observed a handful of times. This CDR3 reads CASSPLGPTYNEQFF. CDR3 sequence (DNA): TGTGCCAGCAGCCCCCTCGGGCCTACCTACAATGAGCAGTTCTTC. The rearrangement joins TRBV12-3 or TRBV12-4 to TRBJ2-1; D gene unclear. The CDR3 sequence is 15 residues long. V was clipped by 6 bases and J by 2 bases, with 14 bases between them.